The 5 T cell receptor beta chains below all came from one sample that was sequenced in a study of blood T cell repertoires in COVID-19. This table comes from immunoSEQ multiplex PCR, and its TCRdb copy is limited to in-frame clones, with some not included. The data show 200,000 to 300,000 clones, approximately 86% seen once. The sample taken for sequencing was peripheral blood. The receptor source for this set is a human donor in a cohort sampled during active COVID-19.

A few counts support this clone. V is TRBV5-1 and J is TRBJ1-3, with 8 bases lining up with TRBD1. The length of the CDR3 is 15 residues. Looked up from germline, CDR1 is SGHRS and CDR2 is YFSETQ. Trimming took 4 bases from V and 0 from J; bases not matched to a gene: 3. CDR3 residues: CASSPGTGSGNTIYF. CDR3 sequence (DNA): TGCGCCAGCAGCCCGGGGACAGGCTCTGGAAACACCATATATTTT. The full variable domain, in which reference TRBV5-1 and TRBJ1-3 provide the parts outside the CDR3, is KAGVTQTPRYLIKTRGQQVTLSCSPISGHRSVSWYQQTPGQGLQFLFEYFSETQRNKGNFPGRFSGRQFSNSRSEMNVSTLELGDSALYLCASSPGTGSGNTIYFGEGSWLTVV.

For this clone: At one end, the junction sequence differs from germline, possibly due to a read error. The CDR3 nucleotides read TGTGCCCGGAGGAGGAATAACTATGGCTACACCTTC. It encodes CARRRNNYGYTF. This rearrangement joins TRBV30 to TRBJ1-2; D uncertain. Germline V gene sequence: CDR1 GTSNPN, CDR2 SVGIG (reference sequence). The CDR3 runs 12 residues.

This rearrangement joins TRBV19 to TRBJ2-1, with D hard to call. Trimming removed 5 bases at V and 2 bases at J, with 13 bases between. The CDR3 is made up of 15 amino acids. CDR1 is LNHDA and CDR2 is SQIVND in the germline V gene (reference sequence). DNA of the CDR3: TGTGCCAGTAGTTTAGGCCCAGGTCCCTACAATGAGCAGTTCTTC. Translation gives CASSLGPGPYNEQFF.

This clone was seen only once. V usage is TRBV21-1 and J usage is TRBJ2-3; the table's D call, TRBD1, has no DNA check behind it. TRBV21-1 is a pseudogene. The CDR3 sequence is 15 residues long. The CDR3 spells CASSKIYHRADTQYF. CDR3 in DNA: TGTGCCAGCAGCAAAATTTACCACAGGGCAGATACGCAGTATTTT.

The chain couples TRBV10-3 to TRBJ1-5; TRBD1 agrees at 8 bases. Germline-derived CDR1 and CDR2 are ENHRY and SYGVKD. This CDR3 has 14 residues. After removal of 6 bases from V and 3 bases from J, the junction contained 4 bases not matched to a gene. CDR3 residues: CAIRQTGDNQPQHF. The CDR3 nucleotides read TGTGCCATCAGACAGACAGGGGACAATCAGCCCCAGCATTTT.